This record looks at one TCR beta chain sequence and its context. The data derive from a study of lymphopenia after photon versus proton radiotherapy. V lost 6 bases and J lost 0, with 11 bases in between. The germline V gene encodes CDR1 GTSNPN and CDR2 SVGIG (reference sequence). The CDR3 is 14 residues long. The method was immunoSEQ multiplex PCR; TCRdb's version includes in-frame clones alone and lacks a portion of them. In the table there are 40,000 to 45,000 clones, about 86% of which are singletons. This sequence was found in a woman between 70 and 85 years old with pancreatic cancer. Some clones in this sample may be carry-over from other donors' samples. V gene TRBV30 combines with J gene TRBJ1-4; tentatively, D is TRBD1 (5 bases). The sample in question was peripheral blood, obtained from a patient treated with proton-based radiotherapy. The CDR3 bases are TGTGCCTGTATAGGGGTTGCAACTAATGAAAAACTGTTTTTT. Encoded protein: CACIGVATNEKLFF.